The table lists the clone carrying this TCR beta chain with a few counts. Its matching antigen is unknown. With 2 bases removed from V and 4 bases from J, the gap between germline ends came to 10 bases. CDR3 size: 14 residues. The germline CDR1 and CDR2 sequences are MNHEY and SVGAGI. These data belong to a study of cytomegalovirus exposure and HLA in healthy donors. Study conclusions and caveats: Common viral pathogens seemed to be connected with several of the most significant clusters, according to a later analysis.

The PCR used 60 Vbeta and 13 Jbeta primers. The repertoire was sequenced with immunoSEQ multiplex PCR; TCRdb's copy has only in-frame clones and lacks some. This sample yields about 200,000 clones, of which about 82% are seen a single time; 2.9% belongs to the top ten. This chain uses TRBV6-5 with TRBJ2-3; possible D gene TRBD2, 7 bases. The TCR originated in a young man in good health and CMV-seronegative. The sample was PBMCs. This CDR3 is CASSYRGAADTQYF. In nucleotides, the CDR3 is TGTGCCAGCAGTTACCGGGGGGCGGCAGATACGCAGTATTTT.